This T cell receptor beta chain was recovered during a study of blood T cell repertoires in COVID-19. Across the whole study: The United States, Italy and Spain were the sources of the acute and convalescent COVID-19 samples. Sample material is recorded as cDNA or gDNA derived from T cells, B-cell-depleted T cells, or PBMCs.

Generated by immunoSEQ multiplex PCR, the TCRdb table keeps only in-frame clones and is missing some. The sample shows around 170,000 clones, around 86% of them seen only once. This TCR derives from a woman aged 30 to 39 with active or convalescent COVID-19. Material for sequencing was peripheral blood.

Here the CDR3 DNA reads TGTGCCAGCAGTTTAACCGGCAATGAGCAGTTCTTC. It specifies CASSLTGNEQFF. J is TRBJ2-1 and V is TRBV28; D ambiguous. CDR3 length equals 12 residues. With 2 bases removed from V and 6 bases from J, the gap between germline ends came to 5 bases. In germline, CDR1 is MDHEN, CDR2 SYDVKM.